These 30 T cell receptor beta chains originate from one sample sequenced in a study of T cells in Graves' hyperthyroidism and ophthalmopathy. TCR beta CDR3 region amplification was performed from RNA transcripts. The TCR CDR3 first-round RT-PCR relied on the HTBI primer set. TCRdb reanalysed the multiplex PCR reads using MiXCR and keeps one entry per CDR3 protein. This table has fewer than 350,000 distinct CDR3 sequences, roughly 13% appearing once. Sequencing was performed on blood. The source is a woman aged 40 to 50 with Graves' hyperthyroidism.

This clonotype was seen at least ten times. The chain uses TRBV7-9 and TRBJ1-1; D is uncertain. Deletions cut 2 bases from V and 2 bases from J, with 6 bases between. CDR3 length: 13 amino acids. Germline lookup yields CDR1 SEHNR and CDR2 FQNEAQ (reference sequence). CDR3 sequence reads: CASSLFTNTEAFF. DNA for the CDR3: TGTGCCAGCAGCTTATTTACCAACACTGAAGCTTTCTTT.

The chain carries TRBV7-9 and TRBJ1-3, with 7 bases aligning to TRBD1. The CDR3 runs to 18 residues. Germline V gives CDR1 SEHNR, CDR2 FQNEAQ (reference sequence). V was clipped by 5 bases and J by 3 bases; unmatched bases: 16. Here the CDR3 DNA reads TGTGCCAGCAGCCCCCTTCCCGGCGTCTCAGGGGGTGGAAACACCATATATTTT. Amino acids: CASSPLPGVSGGGNTIYF. The full variable domain, its missing parts supplied by reference TRBV7-9 and TRBJ1-3, is DTGVSQNPRHKITKRGQNVTFRCDPISEHNRLYWYRQTLGQGPEFLTYFQNEAQLEKSRLLSDRFSAERPKGSFSTLEIQRTEQGDSAMYLCASSPLPGVSGGGNTIYFGEGSWLTVV.

This clonotype was counted at least ten times. The CDR3 DNA reads TGTGCCAGCGATGGGGTCAGCCGGGAAGGCTACACCTTC. This encodes CASDGVSREGYTF. The chain joins TRBV12-3 or TRBV12-4 to TRBJ1-2; unclear D gene. This CDR3 comprises 13 residues. V was pared by 8 bases and J by 8 bases, with 18 bases between.

This clonotype was seen at least ten times. This chain joins TRBV2 and TRBJ2-2; D unclear. Germline V lookup: CDR1 SNHLY, CDR2 FYNNEI. This CDR3 has 15 amino acids. Trimming stripped 3 bases from V and 1 base from J, with 9 bases between. This CDR3 reads CASSDASQNTGELFF. In DNA form, the CDR3 reads TGTGCCAGCAGTGACGCATCCCAGAACACCGGGGAGCTGTTTTTT. Variable domain in full (rest from reference TRBV2 and TRBJ2-2): EPEVTQTPSHQVTQMGQEVILRCVPISNHLYFYWYRQILGQKVEFLVSFYNNEISEKSEIFDDQFSVERPDGSNFTLKIRSTKLEDSAMYFCASSDASQNTGELFFGEGSRLTVL.

The chain employs TRBV15 and TRBJ1-4, with 7 bases lining up with TRBD1. Per germline, CDR1 LNHNV and CDR2 YYDKDF (reference sequence). The V and J ends lost 0 bases and 6 bases, in that order; junction bases with no gene match: 7. The CDR3 loop spans 16 amino acids. The CDR3: CATSRDHTGADEKLFF. For the CDR3, the DNA is TGTGCCACCAGCAGAGATCACACAGGGGCAGATGAAAAACTGTTTTTT.

This clonotype has a count of ten or more. The chain has TRBV12-3 or TRBV12-4 and TRBJ2-7; D unclear. This CDR3 region has 13 residues. V lost 1 base to trimming and J lost 4 bases, with 8 bases between them. The CDR3 sequence: CASSLGGLYEQYF. The CDR3 nucleotides are TGTGCCAGCAGTTTAGGGGGATTATACGAGCAGTACTTC.

This clonotype has a count of ten or more. The chain employs TRBV7-2 and TRBJ1-4; perhaps TRBD1 as D (5 bases). Trimming stripped 4 bases from V and 4 bases from J, with 13 bases between. The length of the CDR3 is 15 residues. Germline lookup yields CDR1 SGHTA and CDR2 FQGNSA. The CDR3 DNA is TGTGCCAGCAGCTACACCGGGACGCTTAATGAAAAACTGTTTTTT. Protein: CASSYTGTLNEKLFF. Complete variable domain (other parts from reference TRBV7-2 and TRBJ1-4): GAGVSQSPSNKVTEKGKDVELRCDPISGHTALYWYRQSLGQGLEFLIYFQGNSAPDKSGLPSDRFSAERTGGSVSTLTIQRTQQEDSAVYLCASSYTGTLNEKLFFGSGTQLSVL.

This chain uses TRBV20-1 with TRBJ1-6; the D is unclear. The CDR3 sequence is 19 residues long. V shed 4 bases and J shed 2 bases, with 24 bases lying between them. Per the germline V gene, CDR1 is DFQATT and CDR2 is SNEGSKA (reference sequence). The CDR3 loop is CSATTPGSGYSTYNSPLHF. CDR3 coding DNA: TGCAGTGCTACAACCCCGGGATCGGGGTATAGTACCTATAATTCACCCCTCCACTTT.

This clonotype has ten or more counts. This rearrangement joins TRBV11-1 to TRBJ2-5; 9 positions match TRBD1. This CDR3 comprises 16 residues. Trimming at V came to 2 bases and at J to 2 bases, leaving 6 bases not matched to a gene. Germline V gives CDR1 SGHAT, CDR2 FQDESV (reference sequence). The CDR3 loop reads CASSLMTGGIQETQYF. CDR3 sequence (DNA): TGTGCCAGCAGCTTAATGACAGGGGGAATTCAAGAGACCCAGTACTTC.

This clonotype was observed a handful of times. The J gene is TRBJ2-7, the V gene TRBV11-2; D call uncertain. The germline gives CDR1 SGHAT, CDR2 FQNNGV. Trimming pared 3 bases from V and 3 bases from J, leaving 15 bases between. The CDR3 is 15 residues long. The CDR3 sequence is CASSLNSQTLYEQYF. DNA of the CDR3: TGTGCCAGCAGCTTGAATTCACAAACTCTCTACGAGCAGTACTTC. The full variable domain, in which reference TRBV11-2 and TRBJ2-7 provide the parts outside the CDR3, is EAGVAQSPRYKIIEKRQSVAFWCNPISGHATLYWYQQILGQGPKLLIQFQNNGVVDDSQLPKDRFSAERLKGVDSTLKIQPAKLEDSAVYLCASSLNSQTLYEQYFGPGTRLTVT.

This clonotype was picked up a small number of times. The chain uses TRBV9 and TRBJ2-3, with 10 positions matching TRBD2. The germline V gene encodes CDR1 SGDLS and CDR2 YYNGEE. The CDR3 contains 17 residues. J was trimmed by 4 bases and V by 0 bases; bases with no gene match: 8. CDR3 in amino acids: CASSVGWASGSPDTQYF. The DNA for the CDR3 is TGTGCCAGCAGCGTAGGCTGGGCTAGCGGGAGCCCAGATACGCAGTATTTT.

This clonotype was seen ten or more times. The chain recombines TRBV7-2 with TRBJ2-5; 9 nucleotides align to TRBD2. Germline V gene data show CDR1 as SGHTA and CDR2 as FQGNSA. The CDR3 has 15 residues. With 1 base clipped from V and 9 bases from J, the junction kept 9 bases outside the gene matches. This CDR3 reads CASSLVAGGAGAQYF. CDR3 nucleotides: TGTGCCAGCAGCTTAGTTGCGGGGGGGGCCGGGGCCCAGTACTTC.

This clonotype has ten or more counts. The junction does not match germline at one end; this may be a read error. The V and J genes are TRBV15 and TRBJ2-7; 10 bases align to TRBD2. CDR3 length: 14 residues. Germline CDR1 is LNHNV and CDR2 is YYDKDF (reference sequence). CDR3 region: CATRRAGGPLEQYF. The CDR3 DNA sequence: TGTGCCACCAGAAGAGCGGGAGGGCCCCTCGAGCAGTACTTC.

This clonotype was picked up many times. This rearrangement joins TRBV15 to TRBJ2-3; TRBD1 aligns across 8 bases. CDR1 is LNHNV and CDR2 is YYDKDF in the germline V gene (reference sequence). The CDR3 length is 15 residues. J lost 4 bases, V lost 0 bases, and 3 bases had no gene match. The CDR3 nucleotides are TGTGCCACCAGCAGAGATCGACAGGGGTCAGATACGCAGTATTTT. Translating gives CATSRDRQGSDTQYF. The whole variable domain, remainder taken from reference TRBV15 and TRBJ2-3, is DAMVIQNPRYQVTQFGKPVTLSCSQTLNHNVMYWYQQKSSQAPKLLFHYYDKDFNNEADTPDNFQSRRPNTSFCFLDIRSPGLGDTAMYLCATSRDRQGSDTQYFGPGTRLTVL.

Many counts were recorded for this clonotype. The rearrangement uses TRBV2 and TRBJ2-7; 7 bases agree with TRBD2. CDR3 length: 15 residues. The ends lost 7 bases at V and 4 bases at J; junction bases unmatched: 13. Germline V gene lookup returns CDR1 SNHLY and CDR2 FYNNEI. This chain's CDR3 is CASIQGLAAGYEQYF. For the CDR3, the DNA is TGTGCCAGCATCCAAGGGCTAGCGGCGGGTTACGAGCAGTACTTC.

V usage is TRBV19 and J usage is TRBJ1-1; the D gene is possibly TRBD1 (6 bases). The V gene's germline CDR1 is LNHDA and CDR2 SQIVND (reference sequence). The CDR3 runs 13 residues. V was cut by 7 bases and J by 14 bases, with 23 bases left in between. CDR3 loop: CASKGGEDTQRFF. The CDR3 bases are TGTGCCAGTAAGGGGGGTGAAGATACCCAAAGGTTCTTT.

At least ten counts were recorded for this clonotype. This chain links TRBV6-5 with TRBJ2-7; unclear D gene. The germline V gene encodes CDR1 MNHEY and CDR2 SVGAGI. Trimming took 0 bases from V and 4 from J, leaving 16 bases between them. The CDR3 is 16 amino acids. The CDR3 nucleotides read TGTGCCAGCAGTTACTCGAACAGCCCTGGGATGTACGAGCAGTACTTC. Its protein is CASSYSNSPGMYEQYF.

This clonotype was seen at least ten times. The V call is TRBV19, the J call TRBJ2-3; 8 bases match TRBD1. Germline CDR1 is LNHDA and CDR2 is SQIVND (reference sequence). The CDR3 consists of 16 residues. Trimming at V came to 5 bases and at J to 6 bases, leaving 13 bases not matched to a gene. CDR3 residues: CASSVRQGNSPDTQYF. In nucleotides, the CDR3 is TGTGCCAGTAGTGTTCGACAGGGGAATTCACCGGATACGCAGTATTTT.

This clonotype was seen ten or more times. The chain carries TRBV28 and TRBJ1-2, with D tentatively TRBD1 (5 bases). V lost 6 bases to trimming and J lost 8 bases, with 16 bases between them. CDR3 length: 13 amino acids. Germline V lookup: CDR1 MDHEN, CDR2 SYDVKM. The CDR3 loop reads CASRVDSREGYTF. The CDR3 DNA is TGTGCCAGCAGGGTTGACAGTAGGGAAGGCTACACCTTC.

This clonotype was counted many times. V usage is TRBV7-3 and J usage is TRBJ2-7; D not certain. CDR1 SGHTA and CDR2 FQGTGA come from the germline V gene. This CDR3 is 14 amino acids long. V was trimmed by 3 bases and J by 3 bases, leaving 12 bases between them. CDR3 in amino acids: CASSFKRNIYEQYF. In DNA, the CDR3 is TGTGCCAGCAGCTTTAAGCGAAACATCTACGAGCAGTACTTC.

The sample holds a few counts of this clonotype. The chain uses TRBV19 and TRBJ2-7; 7 positions agree with TRBD1. The CDR3 consists of 13 residues. The V gene end was trimmed by 9 bases and the J gene end by 4 bases; junction bases not matched to a gene: 9. Germline V CDR1 and CDR2: LNHDA, SQIVND (reference sequence). CDR3 nucleotide sequence: TGTGCCAGCCGCGTGACAGGGACGTACGAGCAGTACTTC. Protein product: CASRVTGTYEQYF.

This clonotype was seen at least ten times. The chain joins TRBV12-3 or TRBV12-4 to TRBJ2-1; tentative D call: TRBD2 (6 bases). The V gene lost 10 bases and the J gene lost 0 bases, with 10 bases spanning the gap. The CDR3 loop spans 13 amino acids. In DNA form, the CDR3 reads TGTGCCACCGAGCGGGCCTCCTACAATGAGCAGTTCTTC. This gives the protein CATERASYNEQFF.

The table lists this clonotype with many counts. V is TRBV5-8 and J is TRBJ2-3; D is possibly TRBD2 (6 bases). The V gene's germline CDR1 is SGHTS and CDR2 YDEGEE. There are 14 residues in the CDR3. V was clipped by 7 bases and J by 5 bases, with 17 bases between them. This chain's CDR3 is CASHFLGGRDTQYF. CDR3 DNA sequence: TGTGCCAGCCACTTCCTTGGAGGGAGAGATACGCAGTATTTT.

The chain joins TRBV18 to TRBJ1-5, with 12 nucleotides matching TRBD1. Germline trimming cut 6 bases from V and 7 bases from J; bases unmatched to any gene: 10. CDR1 KGHSH and CDR2 LQKENI come from the germline V gene. This CDR3 comprises 16 residues. CDR3 sequence: CASSPKGTGGFQPQHF. The CDR3 DNA follows: TGTGCCAGCTCCCCGAAGGGGACAGGGGGCTTCCAGCCCCAGCATTTT.

This clonotype was picked up many times. The chain uses TRBV2 and TRBJ2-2; D is possibly TRBD1 (5 bases). The CDR3 runs to 15 residues. V lost 6 bases and J lost 4, with 15 bases in between. Per germline, CDR1 SNHLY and CDR2 FYNNEI. The CDR3 nucleotides read TGTGCCAGCAGATCGGTAGGGGCGTCCACCGGGGAGCTGTTTTTT. Translation: CASRSVGASTGELFF.

The V call is TRBV20-1, the J call TRBJ1-6; 9 bases match TRBD1. V trimming: 3 bases; J trimming: 10 bases; junction bases outside the gene matches: 7. From germline, CDR1 is DFQATT and CDR2 SNEGSKA (reference sequence). This CDR3 has 14 amino acids. CDR3 region: CSASRPGTGSPLHF. As DNA, the CDR3 is TGCAGTGCTAGCCGCCCGGGGACAGGGTCACCCCTCCACTTT.

This clonotype occurred many times. J is TRBJ1-2 and V is TRBV4-1; D unclear. Looked up from germline, CDR1 is MGHRA and CDR2 is YSYEKL. Trimming left V 8 bases short and J 7 bases short, with 20 bases between. This CDR3 region has 14 residues. CDR3 sequence (DNA): TGCGCCAGCTCCGAAAGATGGGCGGGTAGTGGCTACACCTTC. Its translation is CASSERWAGSGYTF.

This clonotype was found many times. The genes are TRBV7-9 and TRBJ1-2; a possible D gene is TRBD1 (5 bases). The V end lost 2 bases, the J end lost 4 bases, and 8 bases lay between the germline ends. CDR3 length: 13 amino acids. Germline V lookup: CDR1 SEHNR, CDR2 FQNEAQ (reference sequence). CDR3 sequence: CASSLQGGYGYTF. CDR3 nucleotide sequence: TGTGCCAGCAGCTTACAGGGAGGCTATGGCTACACCTTC.

The chain's CDR3 is CASSYSAGQRRETQYF. The DNA of the CDR3 is TGTGCCAGCAGTTACTCGGCGGGACAGCGAAGAGAGACCCAGTACTTC. This chain joins TRBV6-6 and TRBJ2-5; D may be TRBD1 (7 bases). Per germline, CDR1 MNHNY and CDR2 SVGAGI (reference sequence). The V end was cut by 0 bases, the J end by 4 bases, with 15 bases between. The length of the CDR3 is 16 residues.

With respect to this clonotype: A much bigger clone sits one base away, suggesting this may be a read error. The gene calls are TRBV7-2 and TRBJ2-1; no definite D call. The CDR3 runs to 12 residues. Germline V lookup: CDR1 SGHTA, CDR2 FQGNSA. V was pared by 5 bases and J by 4 bases, with 6 bases between. This CDR3 reads CASSQQYNEQFF. CDR3 sequence (DNA): TGTGCCAGCAGCCAACAATACAATGAGCAGTTCTTC.